Sequencing of this TCR beta chain was carried out in a study of tumor-infiltrating lymphocytes in primary liver carcinoma. Turning to the study itself: Patients diagnosed with primary liver carcinoma received treatment through surgical resection.

Trimming took off 7 bases at V and 5 bases at J, with 27 bases between the two ends. The CDR3 totals 16 residues. Germline values: CDR1 SQVTM, CDR2 ANQGSEA. Germline DNA was also extracted, while the blood RNA originated from unsorted whole blood. Starting material of around 490 ng total RNA yielded TCR beta cDNA via a constant-region primer. Each TCR beta library was derived from three nested multiplex PCR rounds that employed slightly modified ARM-PCR. A C-beta reverse primer and TRBV1-TRBV30 forward primers served in each of the first two PCR rounds, at ten to eleven cycles apiece. Each CDR3 protein gets one entry after TCRdb re-called the multiplex PCR reads with MiXCR. This sample has almost 200,000 distinct CDR3 sequences, with about 65% found just once.

Sequenced material: peripheral blood. The sequence was obtained from a woman aged 55-70 years with primary liver carcinoma and hepatitis B virus infection. V gene TRBV29-1 combines with J gene TRBJ2-7; D tentatively fits TRBD1 or TRBD2 (5 bases each). The CDR3 region is CSAITSGTGTPHEQYF. CDR3 sequence (DNA): TGCAGCGCCATAACATCTGGGACCGGCACTCCCCACGAGCAGTACTTC.